This T cell receptor (beta chain) was sequenced for a study of radiotherapy plus CTLA-4 blockade in lung cancer. Overall study: There were objective responses in roughly 18% of patients, and around 32% had disease control.

Using immunoSEQ multiplex PCR, the repertoire was profiled, and TCRdb retains in-frame clones only, with some absent. The sample holds about 36,000 clones; 72% are singletons and the top ten take 9.5% to 13%. Focal radiation plus CTLA-4 blockade with ipilimumab was given to patients with chemo-refractory metastatic non-small-cell lung cancer. The CDR3 contains 13 residues. The germline CDR1 and CDR2 sequences are SEHNR and FQNEAQ (reference sequence). V dropped 5 bases and J dropped 5; count of bases not matched to a gene: 3. The study's findings and limits: In blood, tumor-derived TCR clones expanded after radiotherapy plus ipilimumab. Per reports, early blood T cell clone dynamics, plus interferon-beta, forecast response most strongly.

This clone is a singleton in its sample. Its antigen is not known. The sequence was obtained from a human donor with non-small cell lung cancer who had stable disease on radiotherapy plus ipilimumab. The input for sequencing was peripheral blood, taken from a patient treated with radiotherapy plus ipilimumab. V is TRBV7-9 and J is TRBJ1-1; TRBD1 matches at 9 bases. The CDR3 DNA reads as TGTGCCAGCAGCGGGACAGGGTTTACTGAAGCTTTCTTT. Amino acid sequence: CASSGTGFTEAFF.